The 28 T cell receptor beta chains given below trace back to one sample, sequenced in a study of breast tumors, draining lymph nodes, adjacent tissues. TCRdb itself ran the multiplex PCR reads through MiXCR, one entry per CDR3 protein. Of approximately 90,000 distinct CDR3 sequences listed, over 25% are singletons. The lymph nodes were axillary draining lymph nodes from breast cancer patients. Specimen: axillary lymph node tissue. The receptors were sampled from a female donor with breast cancer. Some clones in this sample may be carry-over from other donors' samples.

This clonotype was counted many times. The V and J genes are TRBV11-3 and TRBJ2-1; D uncertain. Germline V gives CDR1 SGHNT, CDR2 YENEEA. V was clipped by 1 base and J by 9 bases, with 10 bases between them. The CDR3 sequence is 13 residues long. The CDR3 nucleotides read TGTGCCAGCAGCTTAGTTCCGGGCGGTGAGCAGTTCTTC. Amino acid sequence: CASSLVPGGEQFF.

As for this clonotype: This sequence may be a read error, since a much larger clone differs from it by one base. The genes are TRBV20-1 and TRBJ1-6, with D possibly matching TRBD1 (5 bases). This CDR3 contains 12 residues. Germline-derived CDR1 and CDR2 are DFQATT and SNEGSKA (reference sequence). CDR3 DNA: TGCAGTGCGGGACGGTTTTATTCACCCCCCCACTTT. Residues: CSAGRFYSPPHF.

Concerning this clonotype itself: This may be a read error, as it is one base from a much larger clone. The chain uses TRBV27 and TRBJ2-7; 10 bases line up with TRBD1. This CDR3 has 15 residues. In germline, CDR1 is MNHEY, CDR2 SMNVEV (reference sequence). The DNA for the CDR3 is TGTGCCGGCAGTTACCAAAGACAGGGGGCGCACGAGCAGTACTTC. Translation: CAGSYQRQGAHEQYF.

The chain carries TRBV6-6 and TRBJ1-5; 7 positions agree with TRBD1. Germline values: CDR1 MNHNY, CDR2 SVGAGI (reference sequence). V dropped 0 bases and J dropped 14; count of bases not matched to a gene: 13. The CDR3 contains 15 residues. The CDR3: CASSYSQGEYLNEHF. The CDR3, as DNA: TGTGCCAGCAGTTACTCCCAGGGGGAGTATCTGAACGAGCATTTT.

The table lists this clonotype with many counts. The chain joins TRBV24-1 to TRBJ2-3, with TRBD2 matching over 7 bases. Losses at the gene ends were 6 bases for V and 5 bases for J; bases not matched to a gene: 4. Germline V gives CDR1 KGHDR, CDR2 SFDVKD. The CDR3 length is 13 residues. CDR3 sequence reads: CATSPRGVDTQYF. CDR3 nucleotides: TGTGCCACCAGTCCCCGGGGGGTAGATACGCAGTATTTT.

This clonotype was detected only a few times. A much larger clone lies one base from this, so it may be a read error. The genes are TRBV20-1 and TRBJ2-5; possible D gene TRBD2, 5 bases. Trimming shortened V by 0 bases and J by 7 bases, and 15 bases separated the two germline ends. In germline, CDR1 is DFQATT, CDR2 SNEGSKA (reference sequence). The CDR3 length is 14 residues. The CDR3 nucleotides read TGCAGTGCTAGAGATCTAGCTGGGGAAGCGACCCAGTACTTC. It yields the protein CSARDLAGEATQYF.

This chain uses TRBV4-2 with TRBJ1-5; tentatively, D is TRBD1 (5 bases). The CDR3 loop spans 12 amino acids. Trimming removed 6 bases from V and 5 bases from J, with 8 bases in between. CDR1 is LGHNA and CDR2 is YNFKEQ in the germline V gene. CDR3 DNA sequence: TGTGCCAGCAGGCAGGGAGATCAGCCCCAGCATTTT. It is translated as CASRQGDQPQHF.

This clonotype has a count of ten or more. The chain joins TRBV11-2 to TRBJ2-5; D is tentatively TRBD1 or TRBD2 (5 bases each). V lost 1 base and J lost 7, with 16 bases in between. Germline lookup yields CDR1 SGHAT and CDR2 FQNNGV. The length of the CDR3 is 15 residues. The CDR3 protein is CASSLAGIKTGTQYF. CDR3 DNA sequence: TGTGCCAGCAGCTTAGCGGGGATCAAAACAGGGACCCAGTACTTC.

At least ten counts were recorded for this clonotype. V gene TRBV20-1 combines with J gene TRBJ2-7, with D tentatively TRBD2 (5 bases). Germline V gene data show CDR1 as DFQATT and CDR2 as SNEGSKA (reference sequence). Trimming took off 0 bases at V and 4 bases at J, with 16 bases between the two ends. This CDR3 has 15 amino acids. The chain's CDR3 is CSARDPLSGGYEQYF. The DNA of the CDR3 is TGCAGTGCTAGAGATCCGCTAAGCGGAGGTTACGAGCAGTACTTC.

This clonotype came up many times. The J gene is TRBJ2-1, the V gene TRBV14; 8 bases are shared with TRBD2. The germline V gene encodes CDR1 SGHDN and CDR2 FVKESK. The CDR3 totals 17 residues. The J segment lost 7 bases and the V segment lost 6 bases, leaving 17 bases of the junction unmatched. CDR3 sequence (DNA): TGTGCCAGCAGTCCTACCTTCCCGGGACTAGTGAAGAATGAGCAGTTCTTC. Translated, it gives CASSPTFPGLVKNEQFF.

This clonotype occurred many times. The chain combines TRBV19 with TRBJ1-4; no clear D. V lost 0 bases, J lost 11 bases, and 10 bases lay in between. CDR3 size: 13 residues. CDR1 is LNHDA and CDR2 is SQIVND in the germline V gene (reference sequence). The CDR3, as DNA: TGTGCCAGTAGTATAGATCTGTCGGGGAAACTGTTTTTT. Translating gives CASSIDLSGKLFF.

The genes are TRBV27 and TRBJ2-5; D not resolved. Deletions cut 5 bases from V and 8 bases from J, with 15 bases between. Germline V gene sequence: CDR1 MNHEY, CDR2 SMNVEV (reference sequence). The CDR3 loop spans 13 amino acids. Here the CDR3 reads CASSAVYPSTQYF. The DNA of the CDR3 is TGTGCCAGCAGTGCAGTTTATCCGAGTACCCAGTACTTC.

In this sample, this clonotype turned up many times. CDR3 in DNA: TGTGCCAGCACAGGTGGGAACTCCTACGAGCAGTACTTC. It specifies CASTGGNSYEQYF. The chain carries TRBV19 and TRBJ2-7; D might be TRBD1 (5 bases). V dropped 9 bases and J dropped 0 bases, with 12 bases sitting between them. Germline-derived CDR1 and CDR2 are LNHDA and SQIVND (reference sequence). There are 13 residues in the CDR3. The full variable domain, its missing parts supplied by reference TRBV19 and TRBJ2-7, is DGGITQSPKYLFRKEGQNVTLSCEQNLNHDAMYWYRQDPGQGLRLIYYSQIVNDFQKGDIAEGYSVSREKKESFPLTVTSAQKNPTAFYLCASTGGNSYEQYFGPGTRLTVT.

In this sample, this clonotype turned up many times. This chain links TRBV4-3 with TRBJ2-7; 10 nucleotides agree with TRBD2. Trimming at V came to 1 base and at J to 3 bases, leaving 6 bases not matched to a gene. Germline-derived CDR1 and CDR2 are LGHNA and YSLEER. The CDR3 consists of 16 residues. The CDR3 protein is CASSQARASGSYEQYF. In DNA form, the CDR3 reads TGCGCCAGCAGCCAAGCTCGGGCTAGCGGGAGCTACGAGCAGTACTTC.

This clonotype was recorded at least ten times. V is TRBV11-3 and J is TRBJ2-7; 9 nucleotides line up with TRBD1. Germline CDR1 and CDR2: SGHNT and YENEEA. Germline trimming cut 3 bases from V and 4 bases from J; bases unmatched to any gene: 4. CDR3 length: 14 amino acids. The CDR3: CASSFRDRAYEQYF. The CDR3 bases are TGTGCCAGCAGCTTCCGGGACAGGGCTTACGAGCAGTACTTC.

The table lists this clonotype with many counts. V usage is TRBV4-3 and J usage is TRBJ2-2; 7 nucleotides align to TRBD1. V dropped 1 base and J dropped 7; count of bases not matched to a gene: 9. This CDR3 region has 16 residues. CDR1 and CDR2 (germline): LGHNA, YSLEER. Here the CDR3 reads CASSQGQGRQGGELFF. The CDR3 DNA reads TGCGCCAGCAGCCAAGGACAGGGTCGGCAAGGCGGGGAGCTGTTTTTT.

This clonotype has a count of ten or more. V is TRBV20-1 and J is TRBJ2-3; 10 nucleotides agree with TRBD2. CDR3 size: 14 residues. The V gene end was trimmed by 5 bases and the J gene end by 6 bases; junction bases not matched to a gene: 8. The V gene's germline CDR1 is DFQATT and CDR2 SNEGSKA (reference sequence). The CDR3: CSASGTSVGDTQYF. CDR3 DNA sequence: TGCAGTGCTTCCGGGACTAGCGTAGGGGATACGCAGTATTTT.

This clonotype has only one observation. An end of the junction does not agree with germline; a read error may underlie this. The chain joins TRBV7-2 to TRBJ1-4, with TRBD1 matching 8 bases. The CDR3 consists of 15 residues. The germline V gene has CDR1 SGHTA and CDR2 FQGNSA. Written as DNA, the CDR3 is TGTGCCAGCAGCACTAGCGGGACAGGTAATGGAAAACTGTTTTTT. It encodes CASSTSGTGNGKLFF.

As regards this clonotype: This may come from a read error, since a much larger clone is one base off. J is TRBJ2-1 and V is TRBV7-9, with D possibly being TRBD1 (5 bases). The J call may be wrong; the DNA end is better matched by TRBJ2-7. CDR3 size: 14 residues. From germline, CDR1 is SEHNR and CDR2 FQNEAQ (reference sequence). The CDR3 region has the DNA TGTGCCGGCAGCTTAGCTTGGACACCAAATGAGCAGTACGTC. Translating it yields CAGSLAWTPNEQYV.

This clonotype was observed many times. The J gene is TRBJ1-5, the V gene TRBV7-9, with 9 bases that match TRBD1. The CDR3 loop spans 15 amino acids. V lost 5 bases to trimming and J lost 3 bases; unmatched junction nucleotides: 5. The germline V gene has CDR1 SEHNR and CDR2 FQNEAQ (reference sequence). CDR3 DNA: TGTGCCAGCAGCCCCGGGACAGGGAACAATCAGCCCCAGCATTTT. Translated, it gives CASSPGTGNNQPQHF. The full variable domain, rest sourced from reference TRBV7-9 and TRBJ1-5, is DTGVSQNPRHKITKRGQNVTFRCDPISEHNRLYWYRQTLGQGPEFLTYFQNEAQLEKSRLLSDRFSAERPKGSFSTLEIQRTEQGDSAMYLCASSPGTGNNQPQHFGDGTRLSIL.

This sequence joins TRBV12-5 and TRBJ2-7; D is undetermined. The CDR3 length is 13 residues. The V end was cut by 6 bases, the J end by 3 bases, with 12 bases between. Germline lookup yields CDR1 LGHNT and CDR2 FRNRAP. The CDR3 region is CASGANVVYEQYF. The CDR3 coding sequence is TGTGCTAGTGGCGCCAACGTTGTCTACGAGCAGTACTTC.

Ten or more counts support this clonotype. The CDR3 bases are TGTGCCACCCAGAAGGGCAGTCTGACAGATACGCAGTATTTT. Encoded protein: CATQKGSLTDTQYF. The chain uses TRBV25-1 and TRBJ2-3, with D uncertain. The germline V and J ends were trimmed by 10 bases and 3 bases, with 17 bases remaining between them. CDR1 MGHDK and CDR2 SYGVNS come from the germline V gene. The CDR3 length is 14 residues.

In its sample, this clonotype was seen many times. V and J are TRBV19 and TRBJ2-7; D unresolved. V was cut by 3 bases and J by 2 bases, with 11 bases left in between. Germline loops: CDR1 LNHDA, CDR2 SQIVND (reference sequence). This CDR3 contains 14 residues. The CDR3 DNA sequence: TGTGCCAGTAGTATGCCCGGCCAGGCCTACGAGCAGTACTTC. It encodes CASSMPGQAYEQYF.

This clonotype was recorded at least ten times. The chain carries TRBV27 and TRBJ2-7, with TRBD2 matching 9 bases. The CDR3 runs to 17 residues. Germline V CDR1 and CDR2: MNHEY, SMNVEV (reference sequence). V lost 3 bases to trimming and J lost 3 bases; unmatched junction nucleotides: 12. CDR3 loop: CASSFVSPGLASYEQYF. The CDR3 DNA reads as TGTGCCAGCAGTTTCGTGAGTCCTGGACTAGCGAGCTACGAGCAGTACTTC.

Notes on this clonotype: The junction departs from the called germline gene at one end, perhaps through a read error. This rearrangement joins TRBV7-9 to TRBJ2-2; 8 bases are shared with TRBD2. Germline assignment: CDR1 SEHNR and CDR2 FQNEAQ (reference sequence). The CDR3 is made up of 15 amino acids. CDR3 amino acids: CASSSPSGYTGEPLF. CDR3 nucleotides: TGTGCCAGCAGCTCCCCTAGCGGGTACACCGGGGAGCCGTTGTTT.

This clonotype was recorded at least ten times. The chain couples TRBV5-1 to TRBJ2-1; D gene ambiguous. V dropped 2 bases and J dropped 5 bases, with 11 bases sitting between them. Germline V lookup: CDR1 SGHRS, CDR2 YFSETQ. The CDR3 sequence is 14 residues long. In nucleotides, the CDR3 is TGCGCCAGCAGCTTAGACCTGGCTAACAATGAGCAGTTCTTC. The encoded protein is CASSLDLANNEQFF.

There are many counts of this clonotype. The rearrangement links TRBV2 to TRBJ2-5; D may be TRBD1 or TRBD2 (6 bases each). The CDR3 is 14 amino acids. The germline V and J ends were trimmed by 3 bases and 5 bases, with 13 bases remaining between them. In germline, CDR1 is SNHLY, CDR2 FYNNEI. The CDR3 reads CASSEGGRGETQYF. The CDR3 DNA is TGTGCCAGCAGTGAGGGAGGAAGGGGGGAGACCCAGTACTTC.

This clonotype was seen ten or more times. Written as DNA, the CDR3 is TGTGCCAGCAGCTTAGATTTCGTGAGCACCGGGGAGCTGTTTTTT. Its translation: CASSLDFVSTGELFF. The chain links TRBV7-2 to TRBJ2-2; no clear D gene. The CDR3 loop spans 15 amino acids. CDR1 and CDR2 (germline): SGHTA, FQGNSA. V dropped 1 base and J dropped 4 bases, with 10 bases sitting between them.